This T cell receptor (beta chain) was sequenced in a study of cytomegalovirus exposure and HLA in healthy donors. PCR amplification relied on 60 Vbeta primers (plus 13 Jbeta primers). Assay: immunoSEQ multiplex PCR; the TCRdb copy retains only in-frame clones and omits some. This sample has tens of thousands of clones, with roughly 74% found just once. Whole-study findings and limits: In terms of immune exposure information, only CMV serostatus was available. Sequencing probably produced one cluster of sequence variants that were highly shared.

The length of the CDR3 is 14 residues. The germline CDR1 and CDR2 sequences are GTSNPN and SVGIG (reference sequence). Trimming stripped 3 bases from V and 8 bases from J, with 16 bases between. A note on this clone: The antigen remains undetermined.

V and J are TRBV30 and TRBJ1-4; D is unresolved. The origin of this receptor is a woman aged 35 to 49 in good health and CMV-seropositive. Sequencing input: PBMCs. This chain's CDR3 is CAWSGGSRSEKLFF. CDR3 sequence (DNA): TGTGCCTGGAGCGGAGGCAGTAGAAGCGAAAAACTGTTTTTT.